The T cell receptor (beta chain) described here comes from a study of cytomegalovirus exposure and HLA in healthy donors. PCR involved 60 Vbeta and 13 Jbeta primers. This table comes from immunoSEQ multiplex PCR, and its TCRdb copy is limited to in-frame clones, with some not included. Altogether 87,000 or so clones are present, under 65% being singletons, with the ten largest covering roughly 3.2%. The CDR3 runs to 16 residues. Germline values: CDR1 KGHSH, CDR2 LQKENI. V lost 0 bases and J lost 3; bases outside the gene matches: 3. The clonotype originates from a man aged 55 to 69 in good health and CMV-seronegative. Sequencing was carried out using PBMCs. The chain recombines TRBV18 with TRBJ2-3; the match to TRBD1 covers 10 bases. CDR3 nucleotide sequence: TGTGCCAGCTCACCACCGGGACAGGGGATAACAGATACGCAGTATTTT. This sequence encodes CASSPPGQGITDTQYF.